The 9 T cell receptor beta chains below all came from one sample that was sequenced in a study of follicular helper T cells after annual influenza vaccination. This table comes from immunoSEQ multiplex PCR, and its TCRdb copy is limited to in-frame clones, with some not included. The sample shows 5,500 to 6,000 clones, 84% of them seen only once. Time point noted: 2015-2016 season, 7 days after influenza vaccination. The sample here was CXCR5+ CD38- circulating T follicular helper cells from blood, taken 7 days after influenza vaccination. The subset is: circulating Tfh, non-naive CD4+CXCR5+PD-1+ (ICOS+CD38+ or ICOS-CD38-). These receptors were taken from an adult who received the influenza vaccine.

This clone has just one count. The chain couples TRBV7-6 to TRBJ2-6, with unresolved D. Trimming removed 6 bases at V and 0 bases at J, with 12 bases between. This CDR3 contains 16 residues. The germline CDR1 and CDR2 sequences are SGHVS and FNYEAQ. The CDR3: CASSPRSSSGANVLTF. The CDR3, as DNA: TGTGCCAGCAGTCCGCGCAGTAGCTCTGGGGCCAACGTCCTGACTTTC.

This chain joins TRBV11-2 and TRBJ2-3; 8 bases are a match to TRBD2. The V and J ends lost 1 base and 1 base, in that order; junction bases with no gene match: 4. The germline gives CDR1 SGHAT, CDR2 FQNNGV. CDR3 length equals 16 residues. CDR3 nucleotides: TGTGCCAGCAGCTTAGCTCCCGGGGGGGGCACAGATACGCAGTATTTT. It yields the protein CASSLAPGGGTDTQYF. Variable domain in full (rest from reference TRBV11-2 and TRBJ2-3): EAGVAQSPRYKIIEKRQSVAFWCNPISGHATLYWYQQILGQGPKLLIQFQNNGVVDDSQLPKDRFSAERLKGVDSTLKIQPAKLEDSAVYLCASSLAPGGGTDTQYFGPGTRLTVL.

The chain combines TRBV7-6 with TRBJ2-3; 10 bases map to TRBD2. The CDR3 totals 16 residues. Germline V gene sequence: CDR1 SGHVS, CDR2 FNYEAQ. V gave up 1 base and J gave up 1 base; unmatched junction bases: 2. CDR3: CASSLVTSGGTDTQYF. CDR3 coding DNA: TGTGCCAGCAGCTTAGTTACTAGCGGGGGCACAGATACGCAGTATTTT.

The chain carries TRBV18 and TRBJ2-1; D possibly corresponds to TRBD1 (6 bases). Germline assignment: CDR1 KGHSH and CDR2 LQKENI. Trimming left V 3 bases short and J 7 bases short, with 10 bases between. The CDR3 is 13 residues long. The CDR3 loop reads CASSPGDTNEQFF. Here the CDR3 DNA reads TGTGCCAGCTCACCTGGGGACACAAATGAGCAGTTCTTC. Filled out from reference TRBV18 and TRBJ2-1, the complete variable domain reads NAGVMQNPRHLVRRRGQEARLRCSPMKGHSHVYWYRQLPEEGLKFMVYLQKENIIDESGMPKERFSAEFPKEGPSILRIQQVVRGDSAAYFCASSPGDTNEQFFGPGTRLTVL.

This chain uses TRBV7-9 with TRBJ2-5; D may be TRBD1 or TRBD2 (6 bases each). Germline V CDR1 and CDR2: SEHNR, FQNEAQ (reference sequence). V was shortened by 3 bases and J by 5 bases, with 13 bases between the two germline ends. The CDR3 consists of 14 residues. The CDR3 region has the DNA TGTGCCAGCAGCTTGTCGGGGGCGGGTGAGACCCAGTACTTC. It translates to CASSLSGAGETQYF.

The chain links TRBV16 to TRBJ2-1; TRBD2 is a possible D gene (5 bases). This CDR3 is 15 amino acids long. Germline V gene lookup returns CDR1 KGHSY and CDR2 FQNENV. V was shortened by 4 bases and J by 3 bases, with 13 bases between the two germline ends. For the CDR3, the DNA is TGTGCCAGCAGCCGCTCGGGGAGCGGCTACAATGAGCAGTTCTTC. Its protein is CASSRSGSGYNEQFF.

Note on this clone: The junction does not match germline at one end; this may be a read error. The gene calls are TRBV18 and TRBJ1-4; no reliable D call. There are 13 residues in the CDR3. Germline CDR1 is KGHSH and CDR2 is LQKENI. The CDR3 region is CASSRATNEKLFF. The DNA for the CDR3 is TGTGCCAGCTCAAGGGCAACAAATGAAAAACTGTTTTTT.

The chain carries TRBV5-1 and TRBJ1-1; 7 bases map to TRBD1. Losses at the gene ends were 4 bases for V and 7 bases for J; bases not matched to a gene: 4. This CDR3 comprises 12 residues. Per germline, CDR1 SGHRS and CDR2 YFSETQ. The CDR3, as DNA: TGCGCCAGCAGCCCCGGGACAGTTGAAGCTTTCTTT. As protein: CASSPGTVEAFF.

The gene calls are TRBV4-3 and TRBJ1-2; D possibly corresponds to TRBD1 (5 bases). Germline values: CDR1 LGHNA, CDR2 YSLEER. CDR3 size: 15 residues. Trimming left V 4 bases short and J 0 bases short, with 12 bases between. This CDR3 is CASSLQTASNYGYTF. In DNA form, the CDR3 reads TGCGCCAGCAGCCTGCAGACAGCCTCTAACTATGGCTACACCTTC.